The 27 T cell receptor beta chains below come from one sample, sequenced in a study of Graves' ophthalmopathy and Graves' hyperthyroidism (dated by TCRdb to about 2018). For sequencing, an Illumina HiSeq 2000 was employed. For repertoire sequencing, TCR beta CDR3 regions were amplified from RNA transcripts. HTBI primers and the Qiagen OneStep RT-PCR kit were used in a first-round RT-PCR, which was followed by a second-round multiplex PCR, size selection and purification. The public reads were reprocessed in TCRdb via fastp at Q25 and MiXCR, keeping in-frame beta chains. Identical CDR3 protein sequences are pooled into one entry, listed with their most common genes and DNA. For this sample the table gives around 1.1 million distinct CDR3 sequences, of which around a third were detected only once. The ten largest make up 8.5% to 14% of the sample. The sample comprised peripheral blood or thyroid tissue (not recorded which). Source of these receptors: an adult man with Graves' hyperthyroidism.

With respect to this clonotype: One end of the junction fails to match germline, which may point to a read error. The chain joins TRBV20-1 to TRBJ2-5; 10 bases fit TRBD2. This CDR3 contains 15 residues. The germline V gene encodes CDR1 DFQATT and CDR2 SNEGSKA (reference sequence). The CDR3 bases are TGCAGTGCTAGCCGGGCTAGCGGGAGCCAAGAGACCCGGTACTTC. Encoded protein: CSASRASGSQETRYF.

In this sample, this clonotype turned up many times. The chain is built from TRBV6-6 and TRBJ2-7; perhaps TRBD1 as D (5 bases). Germline values: CDR1 MNHNY, CDR2 SVGAGI (reference sequence). CDR3 size: 13 residues. V dropped 7 bases and J dropped 2 bases, with 12 bases sitting between them. The CDR3 nucleotides read TGTGCCAGCATGCAGGGCTTCACCTACGAGCAGTACTTC. Its translation: CASMQGFTYEQYF.

In regard to this clonotype: A much larger clone is a single base away; this may be a read error. The V gene is TRBV7-2, the J gene TRBJ1-1; no clear D. Germline V gene data show CDR1 as SGHTA and CDR2 as FQGNSA. Trimming took off 3 bases at V and 4 bases at J, with 9 bases between the two ends. This CDR3 spans 13 amino acids. CDR3 sequence (DNA): TGTGCCAGCAGCTTCGAGGGCCCCACTGAAGCTTTCTTT. The encoded protein is CASSFEGPTEAFF.

Many counts were recorded for this clonotype. The chain combines TRBV20-1 with TRBJ1-4; D is unresolved. Germline loops: CDR1 DFQATT, CDR2 SNEGSKA (reference sequence). The V end was cut by 1 base, the J end by 7 bases, with 13 bases between. There are 14 residues in the CDR3. The CDR3 nucleotides read TGCAGTGCTAGAGGTGGTGGGTTGCGTGAAAAACTGTTTTTT. Translation gives CSARGGGLREKLFF.

The J gene is TRBJ1-2, the V gene TRBV6-5; D gene ambiguous. Germline V gene sequence: CDR1 MNHEY, CDR2 SVGAGI. Trimming shortened V by 2 bases and J by 8 bases, and 9 bases separated the two germline ends. CDR3 length: 12 residues. CDR3 residues: CASSYPNRGYTF. CDR3 sequence (DNA): TGTGCCAGCAGTTACCCGAATCGGGGCTACACCTTC.

This clonotype showed up just a few times. This chain joins TRBV9 and TRBJ2-5, with D perhaps matching TRBD2 (6 bases). Germline loops: CDR1 SGDLS, CDR2 YYNGEE. Trimming took off 0 bases at V and 5 bases at J, with 14 bases between the two ends. CDR3 length equals 15 residues. The CDR3 loop is CASSVGQGGVETQYF. In DNA form, the CDR3 reads TGTGCCAGCAGCGTAGGGCAGGGAGGTGTTGAGACCCAGTACTTC. The complete variable domain, with remaining parts taken from reference TRBV9 and TRBJ2-5, reads DSGVTQTPKHLITATGQRVTLRCSPRSGDLSVYWYQQSLDQGLQFLIQYYNGEERAKGNILERFSAQQFPDLHSELNLSSLELGDSALYFCASSVGQGGVETQYFGPGTRLLVL.

Many counts were recorded for this clonotype. This chain uses TRBV2 with TRBJ1-4; D is unclear. V was trimmed by 6 bases and J by 0 bases, leaving 11 bases between them. CDR1 SNHLY and CDR2 FYNNEI come from the germline V gene. This CDR3 has 15 residues. The CDR3 bases are TGTGCCAGCAGGGGCGGACGGGCAACTAATGAAAAACTGTTTTTT. Encoded protein: CASRGGRATNEKLFF.

This clonotype was picked up a small number of times. V usage is TRBV2 and J usage is TRBJ2-5; no definite D call. Trimming shortened V by 6 bases and J by 2 bases, and 13 bases separated the two germline ends. Germline V gene sequence: CDR1 SNHLY, CDR2 FYNNEI. CDR3 length: 14 amino acids. CDR3 protein: CASRIPQEQETQYF. For the CDR3, the DNA is TGTGCCAGCAGGATCCCCCAGGAACAAGAGACCCAGTACTTC.

The chain carries TRBV5-5 and TRBJ2-5; 10 bases fit TRBD2. Per germline, CDR1 SGHKS and CDR2 YYEKEE (reference sequence). The CDR3 is 14 amino acids. With 4 bases clipped from V and 6 bases from J, the junction kept 6 bases outside the gene matches. The CDR3 sequence is CASSPLLAGQTQYF. CDR3 in DNA: TGTGCCAGCAGCCCCTTACTAGCGGGACAGACCCAGTACTTC.

The chain recombines TRBV29-1 with TRBJ1-4; no clear D gene. V was trimmed by 3 bases and J by 7 bases, leaving 15 bases between them. CDR1 and CDR2 (germline): SQVTM, ANQGSEA. The CDR3 is 14 residues long. CDR3 nucleotide sequence: TGCAGCGTTGAGTCTGGGCGGGGTGTTGAAAAACTGTTTTTT. Protein: CSVESGRGVEKLFF.

V gene TRBV4-3 combines with J gene TRBJ2-7, with 14 bases identical to TRBD2. Germline V lookup: CDR1 LGHNA, CDR2 YSLEER. The CDR3 totals 16 residues. V was clipped by 4 bases and J by 0 bases; unmatched bases: 2. The CDR3 is CASSRTSGRSSYEQYF. CDR3 in DNA: TGCGCCAGCAGCCGGACTAGCGGGAGGAGCTCCTACGAGCAGTACTTC.

The chain uses TRBV30 and TRBJ2-2; 8 nucleotides agree with TRBD1. V dropped 5 bases and J dropped 3; count of bases not matched to a gene: 11. The CDR3 is 16 residues long. CDR1 is GTSNPN, CDR2 SVGIG, per germline (reference sequence). The CDR3 DNA is TGTGCCTGGTTGGTCGACAGGGGAAGAGACACCGGGGAGCTGTTTTTT. It translates to CAWLVDRGRDTGELFF.

The V call is TRBV7-9, the J call TRBJ1-2, with TRBD1 as a possible D gene (5 bases). This CDR3 has 14 residues. The V end lost 6 bases, the J end lost 0 bases, and 11 bases lay between the germline ends. Germline CDR1 SEHNR, CDR2 FQNEAQ (reference sequence). Here the CDR3 DNA reads TGTGCCAGCAGTCCTGACAGATCTAACTATGGCTACACCTTC. Translating gives CASSPDRSNYGYTF.

This clonotype came up a few times. The V and J genes are TRBV4-1 and TRBJ1-1, with a tentative D call TRBD1 (5 bases). V lost 2 bases and J lost 6, with 16 bases in between. Germline CDR1 MGHRA, CDR2 YSYEKL. The CDR3 loop spans 15 amino acids. CDR3 loop: CASSQLRQFFAEAFF. The CDR3 coding sequence is TGCGCCAGCAGCCAACTTAGACAGTTTTTCGCTGAAGCTTTCTTT.

This chain links TRBV14 with TRBJ1-5; no clear D gene. V was shortened by 8 bases and J by 6 bases, with 14 bases between the two germline ends. The CDR3 is 13 residues long. Germline CDR1 is SGHDN and CDR2 is FVKESK. CDR3 in amino acids: CASSRTPGQPQHF. The CDR3 DNA is TGTGCCAGCTCACGTACTCCGGGTCAGCCCCAGCATTTT. Looking up the rest from reference TRBV14 and TRBJ1-5 gives the full variable domain: EAGVTQFPSHSVIEKGQTVTLRCDPISGHDNLYWYRRVMGKEIKFLLHFVKESKQDESGMPNNRFLAERTGGTYSTLKVQPAELEDSGVYFCASSRTPGQPQHFGDGTRLSIL.

Many counts were recorded for this clonotype. The V and J genes are TRBV29-1 and TRBJ2-7; D gene uncertain. Trimming removed 4 bases from V and 1 base from J, with 5 bases in between. The CDR3 is 11 amino acids. Germline V gives CDR1 SQVTM, CDR2 ANQGSEA. The CDR3 nucleotides are TGCAGCGTTGGGAGTTCCTACGAGCAGTACTTC. Its protein is CSVGSSYEQYF.

The chain combines TRBV6-2 or TRBV6-3 with TRBJ1-6; D is unresolved. The CDR3 spans 14 residues. Germline-derived CDR1 and CDR2 are MNHEY and SVGEGT. V lost 0 bases and J 9 bases, leaving 9 bases between the germline ends. The CDR3 region is CASSYSELASPLHF. Written as DNA, the CDR3 is TGTGCCAGCAGTTACTCGGAGTTGGCTTCACCCCTCCACTTT.

This clonotype was detected only a few times. The chain links TRBV29-1 to TRBJ1-4; 7 bases match TRBD1. The CDR3 extends over 13 amino acids. Germline V gives CDR1 SQVTM, CDR2 ANQGSEA. With V trimmed by 6 bases and J by 6 bases, 7 bases remained unmatched. DNA of the CDR3: TGCAGCGTGCACAGGGGCCGCGATGAAAAACTGTTTTTT. Translation: CSVHRGRDEKLFF.

The J gene is TRBJ2-5, the V gene TRBV6-5, with a weak D call TRBD2 (5 bases). Trimming left V 6 bases short and J 9 bases short, with 8 bases between. Germline-derived CDR1 and CDR2 are MNHEY and SVGAGI. The CDR3 spans 10 residues. The CDR3 reads CASRAGAQYF. For the CDR3, the DNA is TGTGCCAGCAGGGCCGGGGCCCAGTACTTC.

The chain is built from TRBV24-1 and TRBJ2-5; D is unclear. The V gene's germline CDR1 is KGHDR and CDR2 SFDVKD. The CDR3 spans 12 residues. Trimming removed 0 bases from V and 11 bases from J, with 9 bases in between. CDR3 protein: CATSDLGENQYF. In nucleotides, the CDR3 is TGTGCCACCAGTGATTTGGGAGAGAATCAGTACTTC.

This clonotype has at least ten counts. The V call is TRBV14, the J call TRBJ1-5; 9 nucleotides align to TRBD1. CDR3 length equals 16 residues. Germline loops: CDR1 SGHDN, CDR2 FVKESK. The V gene end was trimmed by 1 base and the J gene end by 2 bases; junction bases not matched to a gene: 3. The CDR3 DNA reads as TGTGCCAGCAGCCAAGTACAGGGGGCGCGCAATCAGCCCCAGCATTTT. Protein sequence: CASSQVQGARNQPQHF.

This clonotype was counted ten times or more. The chain combines TRBV12-3 or TRBV12-4 with TRBJ1-5; D gene unclear. With 5 bases removed from V and 3 bases from J, the gap between germline ends came to 14 bases. CDR3 length equals 15 residues. CDR3 loop: CASSINRGNNQPQHF. The CDR3, as DNA: TGTGCCAGCAGTATTAATCGGGGTAACAATCAGCCCCAGCATTTT.

This clonotype was picked up many times. V gene TRBV10-2 combines with J gene TRBJ2-7, with D perhaps matching TRBD2 (5 bases). The CDR3 is 15 residues long. V lost 1 base and J lost 4, with 14 bases in between. CDR1 is WSHSY, CDR2 SAAADI, per germline. CDR3 DNA sequence: TGCGCCAGCAGTGAGTTCGGGTCGGGAAAGTACGAGCAGTACTTC. This sequence encodes CASSEFGSGKYEQYF.

This clonotype was counted at least ten times. The V gene is TRBV7-2, the J gene TRBJ2-5; D gene uncertain. Germline CDR1 reads SGHTA; CDR2 reads FQGNSA. The CDR3 consists of 13 residues. V gave up 4 bases and J gave up 3 bases, with 9 bases separating them. CDR3 nucleotide sequence: TGTGCCAGCAGCTACGCCGTGGAAGAGACCCAGTACTTC. Amino acid sequence: CASSYAVEETQYF.

This rearrangement joins TRBV5-1 to TRBJ2-3; D remains unclear. The CDR3 extends over 15 amino acids. Germline V gene lookup returns CDR1 SGHRS and CDR2 YFSETQ. The ends were cut back, 0 bases at V and 5 bases at J, with 13 bases in the middle. The DNA of the CDR3 is TGCGCCAGCAGCTTGGGACTCGACCGAGGAGATACGCAGTATTTT. It is translated as CASSLGLDRGDTQYF.

The J gene is TRBJ1-2, the V gene TRBV11-2; D ambiguous. Germline CDR1 reads SGHAT; CDR2 reads FQNNGV. The CDR3 extends over 13 amino acids. The germline V and J ends were trimmed by 0 bases and 8 bases, with 10 bases remaining between them. CDR3 nucleotides: TGTGCCAGCAGCTTAGATCGGAACCTAGGCTACACCTTC. Translating gives CASSLDRNLGYTF.

This clonotype showed up many times. CDR3 nucleotide sequence: TGTGCCAGCAGCCTCCTGGGGGGGAACGAGCAGTACTTC. As protein: CASSLLGGNEQYF. V usage is TRBV7-2 and J usage is TRBJ2-7; 7 bases align to TRBD2. V shed 5 bases, J shed 5 bases, and the junction held 6 bases outside the gene matches. The CDR3 runs 13 residues. Germline V gene data show CDR1 as SGHTA and CDR2 as FQGNSA.